Presented here are 16 T cell receptor beta chains from one specimen sequenced in a study of T cell repertoires in cytomegalovirus infection. Each CDR3 protein gets one entry after TCRdb re-called the reads with MiXCR. The profile shows 450,000 to 650,000 distinct CDR3 sequences, roughly 42% of them singletons. Antigen specificity for these receptors is unknown. The material sequenced was cultured PBMCs, taken from culture after CMV antigen stimulation. These receptors originate from a human donor in good health (CMV status not recorded). Some clones in this sample may be carry-over from other donors' samples.

The chain carries TRBV19 and TRBJ2-3, with D possibly being TRBD2 (5 bases). The germline V gene has CDR1 LNHDA and CDR2 SQIVND (reference sequence). With 4 bases removed from V and 2 bases from J, the gap between germline ends came to 10 bases. This CDR3 spans 14 amino acids. The CDR3 is CASSTKDFTDTQYF. The CDR3 nucleotides are TGTGCCAGTAGTACCAAGGACTTCACAGATACGCAGTATTTT. Full variable domain (remainder filled in from reference TRBV19 and TRBJ2-3): DGGITQSPKYLFRKEGQNVTLSCEQNLNHDAMYWYRQDPGQGLRLIYYSQIVNDFQKGDIAEGYSVSREKKESFPLTVTSAQKNPTAFYLCASSTKDFTDTQYFGPGTRLTVL.

The sample holds a few counts of this clonotype. The chain carries TRBV5-1 and TRBJ2-3, with 9 bases that match TRBD1. CDR3 length: 14 residues. CDR1 and CDR2 from the germline V gene are SGHRS and YFSETQ. V dropped 4 bases and J dropped 4; count of bases not matched to a gene: 4. The CDR3, as DNA: TGCGCCAGCAGCACGACAGGGGGGCCAGATACGCAGTATTTT. Translating it yields CASSTTGGPDTQYF.

This clonotype was counted a few times. This rearrangement joins TRBV7-2 to TRBJ1-5, with 7 bases aligning to TRBD1. The CDR3 covers 15 residues. Germline CDR1 reads SGHTA; CDR2 reads FQGNSA. After removal of 5 bases from V and 2 bases from J, the junction contained 6 bases not matched to a gene. As DNA, the CDR3 is TGTGCCAGCAGCCCAGGGGGAGTTGGCAATCAGCCCCAGCATTTT. Translating gives CASSPGGVGNQPQHF.

This clonotype was seen repeatedly, ten times or more. This chain uses TRBV7-9 with TRBJ2-4; D remains ambiguous. V was pared by 3 bases and J by 0 bases, with 3 bases between. CDR1 and CDR2 (germline): SEHNR, FQNEAQ (reference sequence). The CDR3 is made up of 13 amino acids. CDR3 nucleotides: TGTGCCAGCAGCTTCGGAGCCAAAAACATTCAGTACTTC. It is translated as CASSFGAKNIQYF.

The V gene is TRBV7-2, the J gene TRBJ1-1; D is unresolved. Trimming removed 5 bases from V and 1 base from J, with 11 bases in between. Germline V CDR1 and CDR2: SGHTA, FQGNSA. The CDR3 consists of 14 residues. In DNA form, the CDR3 reads TGTGCCAGCAGCCCTCGTTATGGGAACACTGAAGCTTTCTTT. Residues: CASSPRYGNTEAFF.

This clonotype came up a few times. The CDR3 spells CASSFSWATGENTGELFF. The DNA of the CDR3 is TGTGCCAGCAGCTTTAGTTGGGCTACAGGGGAGAACACCGGGGAGCTGTTTTTT. The chain carries TRBV7-9 and TRBJ2-2, with 7 bases lining up with TRBD1. CDR3 size: 18 residues. CDR1 is SEHNR and CDR2 is FQNEAQ in the germline V gene (reference sequence). V lost 3 bases, J lost 1 base, and 11 bases stayed unmatched. Combining the CDR3 with reference TRBV7-9 and TRBJ2-2 gives the whole variable domain DTGVSQNPRHKITKRGQNVTFRCDPISEHNRLYWYRQTLGQGPEFLTYFQNEAQLEKSRLLSDRFSAERPKGSFSTLEIQRTEQGDSAMYLCASSFSWATGENTGELFFGEGSRLTVL.

CDR3 DNA sequence: TGTGCCAGCAGTGAAGACAGGGGTAGGAGCTACACCTTC. As protein: CASSEDRGRSYTF. The V gene is TRBV2, the J gene TRBJ1-2, with 7 bases matching TRBD1. Germline loops: CDR1 SNHLY, CDR2 FYNNEI. V lost 1 base to trimming and J lost 9 bases; unmatched junction nucleotides: 5. The CDR3 totals 13 residues.

This sequence joins TRBV4-1 and TRBJ2-2; 8 bases line up with TRBD2. Germline CDR1 is MGHRA and CDR2 is YSYEKL. The CDR3 has 16 amino acids. The J segment lost 3 bases and the V segment lost 4 bases, leaving 7 bases of the junction unmatched. CDR3: CASSPSGGGHTGELFF. CDR3 bases: TGCGCCAGCAGCCCCTCTGGCGGGGGGCACACCGGGGAGCTGTTTTTT.

This clonotype came up a few times. The chain couples TRBV12-3 or TRBV12-4 to TRBJ2-2, with 9 bases lining up with TRBD2. The CDR3 has 19 amino acids. V lost 5 bases and J lost 1; bases outside the gene matches: 14. Here the CDR3 reads CASSPRYGSGGRNTGELFF. The CDR3 region has the DNA TGTGCCAGCAGTCCCCGCTACGGTAGCGGGGGAAGGAACACCGGGGAGCTGTTTTTT.

This sequence joins TRBV20-1 and TRBJ2-5; TRBD2 aligns across 13 bases. The J segment lost 4 bases and the V segment lost 8 bases, leaving 7 bases of the junction unmatched. The CDR3 runs 14 residues. From germline, CDR1 is DFQATT and CDR2 SNEGSKA (reference sequence). The CDR3 loop is CSPPRLAGGETQYF. CDR3 nucleotide sequence: TGCAGTCCCCCTCGACTAGCGGGGGGAGAGACCCAGTACTTC.

The table lists this clonotype with a few counts. V is TRBV6-1 and J is TRBJ2-1; D remains unclear. This CDR3 region has 19 residues. Germline lookup yields CDR1 MNHNS and CDR2 SASEGT. With 1 base removed from V and 0 bases from J, the gap between germline ends came to 19 bases. The CDR3 sequence: CASSEEPLMSLPSYNEQFF. CDR3 in DNA: TGTGCCAGCAGTGAAGAACCTTTAATGAGCTTACCCTCCTACAATGAGCAGTTCTTC.

The chain joins TRBV6-1 to TRBJ2-1, with TRBD2 as a possible D gene (6 bases). V lost 3 bases and J lost 3, with 18 bases in between. Germline V CDR1 and CDR2: MNHNS, SASEGT. The length of the CDR3 is 17 residues. This chain's CDR3 is CASSDIRGFPDYNEQFF. CDR3 nucleotides: TGTGCCAGCAGTGACATACGGGGGTTCCCTGACTACAATGAGCAGTTCTTC.

This clonotype was detected a few times. The CDR3 loop reads CSAGRDRVNTGELFF. In nucleotides, the CDR3 is TGCAGTGCCGGGAGGGACAGGGTGAACACCGGGGAGCTGTTTTTT. The V gene is TRBV20-1, the J gene TRBJ2-2, with D maybe TRBD1 (9 bases). Germline V CDR1 and CDR2: DFQATT, SNEGSKA (reference sequence). The V gene lost 6 bases and the J gene lost 1 base, with 15 bases spanning the gap. CDR3 length: 15 amino acids.

The sample holds one count of this clonotype. The chain is built from TRBV12-3 or TRBV12-4 and TRBJ2-1; 11 nucleotides agree with TRBD2. The V segment lost 3 bases and the J segment 7 bases; nucleotides outside the gene matches: 11. The CDR3 has 17 residues. The CDR3 sequence is CASSFPPSGRKDNEQFF. Here the CDR3 DNA reads TGTGCCAGCAGTTTCCCTCCTAGCGGGAGGAAAGATAATGAGCAGTTCTTC.

This clonotype was picked up many times. CDR3 sequence: CASRSGAVSQPQHF. DNA of the CDR3: TGTGCCAGCAGGTCCGGGGCAGTTTCTCAGCCCCAGCATTTT. V gene TRBV2 combines with J gene TRBJ1-5; possible D gene TRBD1, 5 bases. V lost 6 bases to trimming and J lost 6 bases, with 15 bases between them. The CDR3 has 14 residues. Germline CDR1 and CDR2: SNHLY and FYNNEI.

V gene TRBV6-2 or TRBV6-3 combines with J gene TRBJ2-3, with 8 bases lining up with TRBD1. Trimming removed 7 bases from V and 5 bases from J; junction bases left unmatched: 11. Germline-derived CDR1 and CDR2 are MNHEY and SVGEGT. CDR3 length equals 15 residues. CDR3 bases: TGTGCCAGCACCAACCCAGGGGGCGTGGGAGATACGCAGTATTTT. It yields the protein CASTNPGGVGDTQYF.